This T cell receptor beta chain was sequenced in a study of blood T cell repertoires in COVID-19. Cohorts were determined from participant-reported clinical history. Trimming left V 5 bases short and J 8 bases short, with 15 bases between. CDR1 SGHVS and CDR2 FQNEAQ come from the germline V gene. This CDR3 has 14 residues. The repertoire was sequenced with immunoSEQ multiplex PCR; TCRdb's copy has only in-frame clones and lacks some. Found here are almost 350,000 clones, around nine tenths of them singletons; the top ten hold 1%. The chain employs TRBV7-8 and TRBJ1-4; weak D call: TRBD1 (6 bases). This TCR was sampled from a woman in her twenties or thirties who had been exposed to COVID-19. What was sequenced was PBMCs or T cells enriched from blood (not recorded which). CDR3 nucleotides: TGTGCCAGCAGCCCGGGAGGGGGTCGAGAAAAACTGTTTTTT. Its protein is CASSPGGGREKLFF.